The clone carrying this TCR beta chain appeared once. Its cognate antigen is unknown. The data were produced by immunoSEQ multiplex PCR, yet TCRdb's version contains in-frame clones alone and is incomplete. Seen here are around 94,000 clones, approximately 95% observed once, and the top ten hold roughly 0.9%. The donors were members of the validation cohort comprising some 130 subjects, separate from the approximately 700-subject first cohort. The sample is drawn from a study of cytomegalovirus exposure and HLA in healthy donors. For the study at large: The 666 first-cohort repertoires shared a platform with the roughly 120 validation repertoires, as reported in a later analysis. Study-level findings and limits: Associated with cytomegalovirus, according to the listing, were some 150 TCR beta chains.

V was clipped by 3 bases and J by 7 bases; unmatched bases: 7. The CDR3 consists of 14 residues. CDR1 SEHNR and CDR2 FQNEAQ come from the germline V gene (reference sequence). This receptor was taken from a woman aged 18 to 35 in good health and CMV-seronegative. The chain couples TRBV7-9 to TRBJ1-2, with 8 bases aligning to TRBD1. Sequenced input: PBMCs. In DNA, the CDR3 is TGTGCCAGCAGCTTCTCGGACAGGGCAATTGGCTACACCTTC. Translated: CASSFSDRAIGYTF. Looking up the rest from reference TRBV7-9 and TRBJ1-2 gives the full variable domain: DTGVSQNPRHKITKRGQNVTFRCDPISEHNRLYWYRQTLGQGPEFLTYFQNEAQLEKSRLLSDRFSAERPKGSFSTLEIQRTEQGDSAMYLCASSFSDRAIGYTFGSGTRLTVV.